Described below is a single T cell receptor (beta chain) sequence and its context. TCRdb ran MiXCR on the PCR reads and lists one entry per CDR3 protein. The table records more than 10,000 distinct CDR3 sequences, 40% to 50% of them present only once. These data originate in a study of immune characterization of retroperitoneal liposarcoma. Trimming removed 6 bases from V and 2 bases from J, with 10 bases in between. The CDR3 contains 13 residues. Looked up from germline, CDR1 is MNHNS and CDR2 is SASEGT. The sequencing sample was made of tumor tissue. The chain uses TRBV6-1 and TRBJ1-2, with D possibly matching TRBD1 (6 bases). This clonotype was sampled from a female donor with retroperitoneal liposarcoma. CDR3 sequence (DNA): TGTGCCAGCAGCCGGGACATAAACTATGGCTACACCTTC. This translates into CASSRDINYGYTF.